This TCR beta chain was observed in a study of OX40 agonist ivuxolimab in advanced cancers. Study-wide context: At 0.01 to 10 mg/kg, ivuxolimab was administered intravenously to patients every 2 weeks. Findings and caveats of the study: Clones of CD4+ and CD8+ blood T cells grew by week 6 at doses of 0.1 to 3.0 mg/kg. The study found that CD8+ T cells averaged more expanded clones than CD4+.

This table comes from immunoSEQ multiplex PCR, and its TCRdb copy is limited to in-frame clones, with some not included. The data contain about 45,000 clones, around 84% of them singletons. Systemic immunosuppression or autoimmune disease history was grounds to exclude patients. CDR3 length: 15 amino acids. Trimming at V came to 5 bases and at J to 2 bases, leaving 7 bases not matched to a gene. CDR1 is SGHKS, CDR2 YYEKEE, per germline (reference sequence). A word on this clone: Antigen specificity is unknown.

Material: CD4+ or CD8+ T cells sorted from blood, obtained in a trial of the OX40 agonist ivuxolimab. The receptor was derived from an adult with an advanced solid tumor such as melanoma, head and neck, liver or kidney cancer. The gene calls are TRBV5-5 and TRBJ2-5, with 9 positions matching TRBD1. DNA of the CDR3: TGTGCCAGCAGTTCGCCTGACAGGGGGCAAGAGACCCAGTACTTC. As protein: CASSSPDRGQETQYF.